This T cell receptor beta chain was found in a study of cytomegalovirus exposure and HLA in healthy donors. The study, taken as a whole, reports: Within the data, a cluster of highly shared sequence variants was likely a sequencing artifact. Accurate prediction of most subjects' HLA-A and HLA-B alleles from TCR beta sequences was reported. Investigators reported over 150 TCR beta chains as tied to cytomegalovirus. By HLA locus, TCR association rates varied in a later analysis, with DRB1 showing the most and HLA-C the fewest.

The CDR3 is 16 residues long. CDR1 and CDR2 (germline): SGHAT, FQNNGV. Deletions cut 1 base from V and 3 bases from J, with 14 bases between. 60 Vbeta and 13 Jbeta primers were used in PCR. Clones were sequenced by immunoSEQ multiplex PCR, and TCRdb holds only the in-frame ones, with some missing. The sample shows around 99,000 clones, around four fifths of them seen only once. This clone was recorded only once. What it binds is unknown. The V call is TRBV11-2, the J call TRBJ2-3, with a possible D match to TRBD1 (6 bases). The origin of this receptor is a man aged 25-45 years in good health and CMV-seronegative. Sequenced input: PBMCs. CDR3 sequence: CASSLGHREWTDTQYF. Here the CDR3 DNA reads TGTGCCAGCAGCTTAGGCCACAGGGAATGGACAGATACGCAGTATTTT.